The present T cell receptor beta chain was sequenced within a study of T-cell reconstitution after alpha-beta-depleted transplantation in children. This clonotype has ten or more counts. During its preparation, the TCRbeta library received unique molecular identifiers. TCRdb used MiXCR to reprocess the PCR reads, holding one entry per CDR3 protein. The sample holds some 200,000 distinct CDR3 sequences, approximately 11% seen once. The V and J ends lost 6 bases and 7 bases, in that order; junction bases with no gene match: 9. CDR1 and CDR2 from the germline V gene are MNHNS and SASEGT. This CDR3 region has 15 residues.

This clonotype originated in a child under two years old with acute myeloid leukemia, due to receive a stem cell transplant. This material consisted of PBMCs, taken before TCRalphabeta/CD19-depleted stem cell transplant. The rearrangement uses TRBV6-1 and TRBJ2-1; 10 bases are a match to TRBD2. Here the CDR3 reads CASRGSTSGKNEQFF. In DNA, the CDR3 is TGTGCCAGCAGGGGTAGTACTAGCGGGAAAAATGAGCAGTTCTTC.